This T cell receptor (beta chain) was observed in a study of T cell responses to AZD1222 COVID-19 vaccine. TCRdb keeps only in-frame clones here, not all; method: immunoSEQ multiplex PCR. The sample lists 100,000 to 110,000 clones, about 89% occurring once. This CDR3 has 16 residues. Germline V gene lookup returns CDR1 SEHNR and CDR2 FQNEAQ (reference sequence). Trimming removed 5 bases at V and 8 bases at J, with 24 bases between. The sequenced sample was peripheral blood, obtained on day 0 of MenACWY control vaccination. The V call is TRBV7-9, the J call TRBJ1-1, with D possibly being TRBD1 (6 bases). The receptor was derived from an adult in good health. The CDR3 loop reads CASSQRGAEGSIEAFF. The CDR3 DNA reads as TGTGCCAGCAGCCAACGGGGGGCAGAGGGAAGCATAGAAGCTTTCTTT.